Listed below are T cell receptor beta chains from one sample, sequenced in a study of CD8 T cells in ankylosing spondylitis. TCRdb processed the 5' RACE reads anew with MiXCR; each CDR3 protein has one entry. The table shows 200,000 to 250,000 distinct CDR3 sequences, with around 20% occurring only once. Input material: blood, either unsorted or a sorted T cell fraction (not recorded which). The receptors come from a male donor with ankylosing spondylitis. The CDR3 runs from the conserved cysteine through the conserved F or W. Each record gives: J gene, V gene, CDR3 protein.

TRBJ2-1	TRBV12-3/TRBV12-4	CASSRVNEQFF
TRBJ1-1	TRBV25-1	CASSFPTGGIAFF
TRBJ1-2	TRBV27	CASSKIPANYGYTF
TRBJ2-1	TRBV7-8	CASSFDLAGAPPYYNEQFF
TRBJ1-5	TRBV6-2/TRBV6-3	CASSYLTGTGGNQPQHF
TRBJ2-7	TRBV5-1	CASRGDRPYEQYF
TRBJ2-7	TRBV12-3/TRBV12-4	CASRPAIPSYEQYF
TRBJ2-5	TRBV12-3/TRBV12-4	CASSLPGGSQETQYF
TRBJ2-7	TRBV6-1	CASSVAFWTVSYEQYF
TRBJ2-7	TRBV20-1	CSARDSRGDYSYEQYF
TRBJ2-7	TRBV11-2	CASSPRVGAGVLYEQYF
TRBJ2-1	TRBV12-3/TRBV12-4	CASSSNIAGGRVNEQFF
TRBJ2-7	TRBV5-1	CASSAQTSGRAAFYEQYF
TRBJ2-5	TRBV7-3	CASSPGLAGEETQYF
TRBJ2-3	TRBV7-9	CASSPKGAAYTDTQYF
TRBJ1-1	TRBV27	CASSLGQSFTEAFF
TRBJ2-2	TRBV12-3/TRBV12-4	CASSLAGGLNTGELFF
TRBJ2-6	TRBV11-1	CASSLLSAVTGGTGANVLTF
TRBJ2-1	TRBV9	CASSRGLPDNEQFF
TRBJ2-7	TRBV4-1	CASSLQIGGSYEQYF
TRBJ2-7	TRBV28	CASKDRTDYEQYF
TRBJ2-2	TRBV27	CASGSGAYTGELFF
TRBJ2-2	TRBV7-9	CASSPEWELFF
TRBJ2-7	TRBV20-1	CSARAGGHEQYF
TRBJ2-5	TRBV4-2	CASSQDGPSGNGETQYF
TRBJ2-6	TRBV6-5	CASSYFSGTGVTGANVLTF
TRBJ2-7	TRBV6-2/TRBV6-3	CASRDDSYEQYF
TRBJ1-2	TRBV12-3/TRBV12-4	CASSFAARTYGYTF
TRBJ2-2	TRBV7-3	CASSLSGSWELFF
TRBJ2-1	TRBV7-9	CASSRAGRSYNEQFF
TRBJ2-7	TRBV20-1	CSGVMGPVYEQYF
TRBJ2-1	TRBV2	CASSDRRDEQFF
TRBJ2-1	TRBV7-3	CASSLTPGGAGGLGRVDYEQFF
TRBJ1-6	TRBV7-9	CASSFAGQGDSPLHF
TRBJ2-7	TRBV6-5	CASSDPSYEQYF
TRBJ1-3	TRBV11-1	CASSPVRGTGMGARNTIYF
TRBJ2-2	TRBV27	CASSLSASGGIGELFF
TRBJ2-7	TRBV6-5	CASSYSKSSGDTEQYF
TRBJ2-1	TRBV2	CASLRLAGGSTWNEQFF
TRBJ1-5	TRBV11-2	CASSLDGAGYNQPQHF
TRBJ1-1	TRBV6-2/TRBV6-3	CASSLGGSPEAFF
TRBJ2-5	TRBV4-1	CASSHPKGGDGETQYF
TRBJ2-5	TRBV28	CASSLLEEGGTAKETQYF
TRBJ2-5	TRBV4-1	CASSQERGTQYF
TRBJ2-2	TRBV12-3/TRBV12-4	CASSGGRAENTGELFF
TRBJ1-3	TRBV9	CASSVVGSSGNTIYF
TRBJ2-2	TRBV12-3/TRBV12-4	CASALGTGELFF
TRBJ2-7	TRBV4-1	CASSQEAGAPYEQYF
TRBJ2-2	TRBV12-3/TRBV12-4	CASMNTGELFF
TRBJ2-7	TRBV12-3/TRBV12-4	CASSLPLAGGYEQYF
TRBJ1-5	TRBV19	CASSAIPARDSHSPQHF
TRBJ2-7	TRBV28	CASSSLTSGSYEQYF
TRBJ2-7	TRBV7-9	CASSSGQVSYEQYF
TRBJ2-7	TRBV29-1	CSVELAAYEQYF
TRBJ2-2	TRBV4-2	CASSQDQAGELFF
TRBJ1-1	TRBV7-8	CASSLAPTTNTEAFF
TRBJ1-1	TRBV20-1	CSAPYSSRGAFF
TRBJ1-5	TRBV12-3/TRBV12-4	CASSGMGGGNQPQHF
TRBJ2-7	TRBV28	CASSSRGHYEQYF
TRBJ2-3	TRBV6-5	CASSYGRLREGTDTQYF